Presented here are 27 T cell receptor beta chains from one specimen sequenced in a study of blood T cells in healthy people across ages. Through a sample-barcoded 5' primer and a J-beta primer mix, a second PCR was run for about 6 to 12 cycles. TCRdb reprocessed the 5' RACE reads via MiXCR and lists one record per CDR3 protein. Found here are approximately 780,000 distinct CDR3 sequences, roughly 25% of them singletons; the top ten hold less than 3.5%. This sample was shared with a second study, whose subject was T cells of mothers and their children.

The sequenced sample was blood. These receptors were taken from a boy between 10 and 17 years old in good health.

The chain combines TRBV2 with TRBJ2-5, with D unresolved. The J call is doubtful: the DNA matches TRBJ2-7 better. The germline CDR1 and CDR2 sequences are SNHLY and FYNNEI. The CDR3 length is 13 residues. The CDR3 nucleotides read TGTGCCAGCAGTGCGCCTTTCCTCTACGAGCAGTACTTC. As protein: CASSAPFLYEQYF.

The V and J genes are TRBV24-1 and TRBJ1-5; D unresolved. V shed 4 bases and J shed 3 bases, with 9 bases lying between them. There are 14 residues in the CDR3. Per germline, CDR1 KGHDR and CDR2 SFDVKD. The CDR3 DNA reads TGTGCCACCAGTGACCAGGACCACAATCAGCCCCAGCATTTT. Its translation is CATSDQDHNQPQHF.

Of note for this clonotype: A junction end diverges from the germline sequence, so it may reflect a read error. CDR3 bases: TGTGCCAGCGCGGTAGAGGGGGTCTCCTACGAGCAGTGCTTC. Its translation: CASAVEGVSYEQCF. The chain uses TRBV2 and TRBJ2-7, with D possibly matching TRBD1 (6 bases). The germline CDR1 and CDR2 sequences are SNHLY and FYNNEI. This CDR3 comprises 14 residues.

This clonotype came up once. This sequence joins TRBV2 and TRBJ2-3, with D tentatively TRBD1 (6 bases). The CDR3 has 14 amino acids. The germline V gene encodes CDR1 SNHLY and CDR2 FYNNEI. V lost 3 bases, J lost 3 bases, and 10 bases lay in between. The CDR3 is CASSDRRGTDTQYF. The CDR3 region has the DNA TGTGCCAGCAGTGACCGAAGGGGGACAGATACGCAGTATTTT.

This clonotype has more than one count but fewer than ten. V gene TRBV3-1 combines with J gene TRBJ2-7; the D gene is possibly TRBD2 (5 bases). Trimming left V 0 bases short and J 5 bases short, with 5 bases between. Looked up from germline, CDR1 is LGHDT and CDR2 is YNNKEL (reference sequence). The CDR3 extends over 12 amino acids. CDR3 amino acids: CASSQEGDEQYF. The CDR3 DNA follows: TGTGCCAGCAGCCAAGAGGGAGACGAGCAGTACTTC.

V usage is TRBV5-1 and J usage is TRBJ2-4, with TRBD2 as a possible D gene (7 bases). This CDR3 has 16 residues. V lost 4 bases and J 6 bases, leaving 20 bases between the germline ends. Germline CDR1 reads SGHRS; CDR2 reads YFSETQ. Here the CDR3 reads CASSPLGGGAGNIQYF. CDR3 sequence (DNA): TGCGCCAGCAGCCCCCTCGGCGGGGGCGCGGGAAACATTCAGTACTTC.

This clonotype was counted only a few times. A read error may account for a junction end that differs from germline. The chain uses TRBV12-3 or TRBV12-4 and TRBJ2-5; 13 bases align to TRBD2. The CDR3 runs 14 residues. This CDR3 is CASRRTSGGEAQYF. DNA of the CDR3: TGTGCCAGCAGGCGGACTAGCGGGGGAGAGGCCCAGTACTTC.

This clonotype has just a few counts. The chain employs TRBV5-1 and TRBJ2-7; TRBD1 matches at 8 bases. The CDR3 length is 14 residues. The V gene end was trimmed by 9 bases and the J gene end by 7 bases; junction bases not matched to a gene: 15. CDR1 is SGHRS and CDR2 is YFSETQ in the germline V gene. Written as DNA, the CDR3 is TGCGCCACCCGTCCGGGACAGGTGAATGGGGAGCAGTACTTC. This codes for CATRPGQVNGEQYF.

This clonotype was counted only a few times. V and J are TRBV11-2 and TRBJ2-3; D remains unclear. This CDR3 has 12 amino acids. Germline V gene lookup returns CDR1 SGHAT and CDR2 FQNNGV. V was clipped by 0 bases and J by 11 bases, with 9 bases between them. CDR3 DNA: TGTGCCAGCAGCTTAGATACAACCCGGCAGTATTTT. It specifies CASSLDTTRQYF.

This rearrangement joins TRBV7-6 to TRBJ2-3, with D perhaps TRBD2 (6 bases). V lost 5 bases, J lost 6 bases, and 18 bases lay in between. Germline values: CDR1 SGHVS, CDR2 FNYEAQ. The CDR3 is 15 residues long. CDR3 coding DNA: TGTGCCAGCAGCGAAATTACGGGGGACGCGGATACGCAGTATTTT. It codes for CASSEITGDADTQYF. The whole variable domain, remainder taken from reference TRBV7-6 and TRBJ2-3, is GAGVSQSPRYKVTKRGQDVALRCDPISGHVSLYWYRQALGQGPEFLTYFNYEAQQDKSGLPNDRFSAERPEGSISTLTIQRTEQRDSAMYRCASSEITGDADTQYFGPGTRLTVL.

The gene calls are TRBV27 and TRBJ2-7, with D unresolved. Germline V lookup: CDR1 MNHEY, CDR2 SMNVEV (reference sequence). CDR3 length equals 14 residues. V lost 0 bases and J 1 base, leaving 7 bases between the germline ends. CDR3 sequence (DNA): TGTGCCAGCAGTTTATCTCACTTGTCCTACGAGCAGTACTTC. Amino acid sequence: CASSLSHLSYEQYF.

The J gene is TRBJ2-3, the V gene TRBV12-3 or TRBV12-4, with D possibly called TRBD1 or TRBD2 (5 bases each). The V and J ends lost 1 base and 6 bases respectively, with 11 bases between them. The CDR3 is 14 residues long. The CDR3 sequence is CASSLGYGTDTQYF. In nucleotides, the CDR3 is TGTGCCAGCAGTTTAGGCTACGGGACGGATACGCAGTATTTT.

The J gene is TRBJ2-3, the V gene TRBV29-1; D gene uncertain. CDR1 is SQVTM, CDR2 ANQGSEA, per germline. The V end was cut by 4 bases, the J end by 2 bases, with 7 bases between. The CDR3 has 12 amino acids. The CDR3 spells CSVVVYTDTQYF. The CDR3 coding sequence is TGCAGCGTTGTGGTCTACACAGATACGCAGTATTTT.

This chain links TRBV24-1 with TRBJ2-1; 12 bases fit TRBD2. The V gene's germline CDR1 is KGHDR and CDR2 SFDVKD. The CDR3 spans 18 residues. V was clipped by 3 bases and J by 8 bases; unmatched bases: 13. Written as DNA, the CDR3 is TGTGCCACCAGTGATCCTTACCCGACTAGCGGGAGAGACTATGAGCAGTTCTTC. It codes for CATSDPYPTSGRDYEQFF.

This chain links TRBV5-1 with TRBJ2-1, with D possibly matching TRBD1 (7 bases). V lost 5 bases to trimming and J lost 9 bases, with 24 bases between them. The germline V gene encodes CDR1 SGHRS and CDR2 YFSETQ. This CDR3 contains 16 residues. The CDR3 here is CASRTTGGRGKSEQFF. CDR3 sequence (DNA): TGCGCCAGCAGGACCACCGGGGGCAGGGGGAAGAGTGAGCAGTTCTTC.

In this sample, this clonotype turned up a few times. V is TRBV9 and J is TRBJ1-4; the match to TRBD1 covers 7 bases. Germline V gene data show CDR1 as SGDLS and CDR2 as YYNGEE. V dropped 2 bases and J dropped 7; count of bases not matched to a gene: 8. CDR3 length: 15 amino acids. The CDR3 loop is CASSVTGASGEKLFF. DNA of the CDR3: TGTGCCAGCAGCGTTACAGGGGCAAGTGGTGAAAAACTGTTTTTT.

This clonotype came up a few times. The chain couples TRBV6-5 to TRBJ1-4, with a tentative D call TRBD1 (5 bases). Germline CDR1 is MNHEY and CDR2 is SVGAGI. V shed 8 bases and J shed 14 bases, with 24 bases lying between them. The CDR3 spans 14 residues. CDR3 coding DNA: TGTGCCAGCGGCCAGGGACGCCCGGGGATTTACCTGTTTTTT. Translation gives CASGQGRPGIYLFF.

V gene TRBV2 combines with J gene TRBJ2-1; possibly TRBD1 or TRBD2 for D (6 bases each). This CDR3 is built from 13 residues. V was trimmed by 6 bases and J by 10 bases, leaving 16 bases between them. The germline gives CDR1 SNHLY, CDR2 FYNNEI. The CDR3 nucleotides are TGTGCCAGCAGCGTACTAAAGGGGGGCGAGCAGTTCTTC. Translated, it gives CASSVLKGGEQFF. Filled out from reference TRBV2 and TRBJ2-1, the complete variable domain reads EPEVTQTPSHQVTQMGQEVILRCVPISNHLYFYWYRQILGQKVEFLVSFYNNEISEKSEIFDDQFSVERPDGSNFTLKIRSTKLEDSAMYFCASSVLKGGEQFFGPGTRLTVL.

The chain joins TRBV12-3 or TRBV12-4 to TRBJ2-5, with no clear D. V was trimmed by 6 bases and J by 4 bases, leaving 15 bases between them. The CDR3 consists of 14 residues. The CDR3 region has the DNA TGTGCCAGCAGCCCGAAATCGGTTCCAGAGACCCAGTACTTC. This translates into CASSPKSVPETQYF.

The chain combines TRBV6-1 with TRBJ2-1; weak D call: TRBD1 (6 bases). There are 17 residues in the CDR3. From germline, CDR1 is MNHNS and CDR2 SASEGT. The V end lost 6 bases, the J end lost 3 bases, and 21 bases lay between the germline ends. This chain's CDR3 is CASSRRGWGADYNEQFF. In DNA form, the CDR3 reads TGTGCCAGCAGCCGCAGGGGCTGGGGTGCCGACTACAATGAGCAGTTCTTC.

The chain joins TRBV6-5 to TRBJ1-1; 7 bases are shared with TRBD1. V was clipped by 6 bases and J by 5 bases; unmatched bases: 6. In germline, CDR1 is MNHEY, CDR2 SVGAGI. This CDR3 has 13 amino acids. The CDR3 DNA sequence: TGTGCCAGCAGCTGGAGGGGGCTGACTGAAGCTTTCTTT. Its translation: CASSWRGLTEAFF.

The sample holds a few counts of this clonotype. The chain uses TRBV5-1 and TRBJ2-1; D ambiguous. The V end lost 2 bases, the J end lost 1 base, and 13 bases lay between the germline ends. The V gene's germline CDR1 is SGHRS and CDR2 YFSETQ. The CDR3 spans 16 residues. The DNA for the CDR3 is TGCGCCAGCAGCTTAAACCCCGGCGATTCCTACAATGAGCAGTTCTTC. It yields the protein CASSLNPGDSYNEQFF.

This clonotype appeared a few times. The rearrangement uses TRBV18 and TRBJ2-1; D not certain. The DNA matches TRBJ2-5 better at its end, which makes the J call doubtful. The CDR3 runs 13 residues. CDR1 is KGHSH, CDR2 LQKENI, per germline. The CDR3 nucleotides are TGTGCCAGCTCACCACAGCAGGCAGAGACCCAGTACTTC. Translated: CASSPQQAETQYF.

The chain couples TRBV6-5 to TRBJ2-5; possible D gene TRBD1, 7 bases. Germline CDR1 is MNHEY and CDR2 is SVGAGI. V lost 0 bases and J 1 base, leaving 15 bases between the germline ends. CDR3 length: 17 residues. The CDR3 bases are TGTGCCAGCAGTTACTCCTCAGGGGGAGGATCCCAAGAGACCCAGTACTTC. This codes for CASSYSSGGGSQETQYF.

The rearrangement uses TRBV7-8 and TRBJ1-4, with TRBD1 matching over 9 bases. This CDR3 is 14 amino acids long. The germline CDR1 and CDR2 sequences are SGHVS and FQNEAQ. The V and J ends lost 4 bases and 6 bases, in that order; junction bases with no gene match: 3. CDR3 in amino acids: CASSYRGPYEKLFF. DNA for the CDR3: TGTGCCAGCAGCTACAGGGGGCCCTATGAAAAACTGTTTTTT. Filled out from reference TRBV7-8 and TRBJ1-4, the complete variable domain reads GAGVSQSPRYKVAKRGQDVALRCDPISGHVSLFWYQQALGQGPEFLTYFQNEAQLDKSGLPSDRFFAERPEGSVSTLKIQRTQQEDSAVYLCASSYRGPYEKLFFGSGTQLSVL.

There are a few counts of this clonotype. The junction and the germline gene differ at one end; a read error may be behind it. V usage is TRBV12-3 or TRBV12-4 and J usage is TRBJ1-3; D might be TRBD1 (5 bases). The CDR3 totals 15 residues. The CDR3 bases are TGTGCCAGCTGTTTCTCGGGGGAAACTGGAAACACCATATATTTT. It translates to CASCFSGETGNTIYF.

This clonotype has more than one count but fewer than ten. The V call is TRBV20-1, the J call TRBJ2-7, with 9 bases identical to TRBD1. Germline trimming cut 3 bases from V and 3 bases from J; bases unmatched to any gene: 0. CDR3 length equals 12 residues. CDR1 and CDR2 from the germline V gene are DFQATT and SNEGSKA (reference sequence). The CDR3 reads CSARTGGYEQYF. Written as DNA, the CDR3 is TGCAGTGCTAGGACAGGGGGCTACGAGCAGTACTTC.